This T cell receptor (beta chain) was found in a study of CD8+ T cells in alopecia areata. Extracted RNA was reverse transcribed, and the resulting cDNA served as sequencing template. Produced via immunoSEQ multiplex PCR; TCRdb's table is partial and in-frame only. The sample shows 150,000 to 250,000 clones, 55% to 75% of them seen only once. This sample's treatment: oral pan-JAK inhibitor, 5-10 mg twice daily. The sample consisted of CD4+ T cells sorted from blood, taken at week 24, from a patient treated with tofacitinib. The TCR comes from a human donor with alopecia areata.

The CDR3 region is CARGRDRGDTGELFF. For the CDR3, the DNA is TGTGCCAGAGGCCGGGACAGGGGAGACACCGGGGAGCTGTTTTTT. This sequence joins TRBV2 and TRBJ2-2; TRBD1 matches at 10 bases. This CDR3 is 15 amino acids long. The trim removed 9 bases at V and 3 bases at J, leaving 7 bases unmatched. Germline V CDR1 and CDR2: SNHLY, FYNNEI.